This entry lists 11 T cell receptor beta chains sequenced from one sample in a study of CD8+CD57+ T cells in acquired aplastic anemia. TCR beta VDJ and CDR3 were profiled, and genomic DNA was the template. TCRdb reprocessed the reads with MiXCR, giving one entry per CDR3 protein. The sample contains more than 150,000 distinct CDR3 sequences, around three fifths of which appear only once. The sequencing input was sorted CD4+, CD8+, or CD8+CD57+ T cells (not recorded which) from PBMCs. Receptors originate from a human donor with severe aplastic anemia or a healthy control (not recorded which).

The rearrangement uses TRBV7-9 and TRBJ1-6; D unresolved. V was clipped by 1 base and J by 7 bases, with 20 bases between them. The CDR3 extends over 18 amino acids. Germline V CDR1 and CDR2: SEHNR, FQNEAQ (reference sequence). In DNA, the CDR3 is TGTGCCAGCAGCTTAGTGGGCGGAGGGTATGTCGAGAATTCACCCCTCCACTTT. This translates into CASSLVGGGYVENSPLHF.

This clonotype was seen repeatedly, ten times or more. This chain connects TRBV19 to TRBJ1-6, with D maybe TRBD1 (6 bases). Germline lookup yields CDR1 LNHDA and CDR2 SQIVND (reference sequence). The CDR3 covers 17 residues. V was shortened by 5 bases and J by 4 bases, with 18 bases between the two germline ends. CDR3 sequence (DNA): TGTGCCAGTAGTTTTTTCCACCAGGGGACTTATAATTCACCCCTCCACTTT. Translating gives CASSFFHQGTYNSPLHF.

Concerning this clonotype: At one end the junction does not follow the germline gene, possibly because of a read error. The chain is built from TRBV9 and TRBJ2-2; D remains unclear. The CDR3 contains 12 residues. Germline CDR1 SGDLS, CDR2 YYNGEE. The CDR3 sequence is CAGSAIGGELFF. The CDR3 region has the DNA TGTGCCGGCAGCGCCATTGGCGGGGAGCTGTTTTTT.

The genes are TRBV19 and TRBJ1-1; D is uncertain. Germline assignment: CDR1 LNHDA and CDR2 SQIVND (reference sequence). The CDR3 is made up of 14 amino acids. V was pared by 0 bases and J by 1 base, with 6 bases between. Here the CDR3 DNA reads TGTGCCAGTAGTATAGATTACAGGAACACTGAAGCTTTCTTT. Protein: CASSIDYRNTEAFF.

As concerns this clonotype: This CDR3 is missing its conserved last phenylalanine or tryptophan, likely due to a read error. V usage is TRBV29-1 and J usage is TRBJ1-2, with D perhaps TRBD1 (6 bases). Trimming stripped 1 base from V and 4 bases from J, with 25 bases between. The germline CDR1 and CDR2 sequences are SQVTM and ANQGSEA. This CDR3 is built from 18 residues. CDR3 sequence: CSVEARSVRTENAYGYTS. The CDR3 DNA sequence: TGCAGCGTTGAAGCCCGATCGGTGAGGACAGAGAATGCCTATGGCTACACCTCC.

The gene calls are TRBV7-8 and TRBJ2-5, with TRBD2 identical over 12 bases. The CDR3 has 15 residues. The ends lost 3 bases at V and 5 bases at J; junction bases unmatched: 4. CDR1 and CDR2 from the germline V gene are SGHVS and FQNEAQ. In nucleotides, the CDR3 is TGTGCCAGCAGCTTGCCTAGCGGGGGGGCGGAGACCCAGTACTTC. Protein sequence: CASSLPSGGAETQYF.

The chain is built from TRBV20-1 and TRBJ1-6; 9 bases fit TRBD1. This CDR3 comprises 15 residues. V dropped 1 base and J dropped 7; count of bases not matched to a gene: 5. Per the germline V gene, CDR1 is DFQATT and CDR2 is SNEGSKA (reference sequence). The CDR3 here is CSARGGQGMNSPLHF. The CDR3, as DNA: TGCAGTGCTAGAGGGGGACAGGGAATGAATTCACCCCTCCACTTT.

For this clonotype: This may come from a read error, since a much larger clone is one base off. The V gene is TRBV6-4, the J gene TRBJ2-3; 11 bases are shared with TRBD2. Germline V gene lookup returns CDR1 MRHNA and CDR2 SNTAGT. Unmatched junction bases numbered 5, after V lost 2 bases and J lost 1 base. The CDR3 length is 17 residues. The DNA of the CDR3 is TGTGCCAGCAGTGACCCTAGCGGGGGGCCGGGCACAGATACGCAGTATTTT. This gives the protein CASSDPSGGPGTDTQYF.

The CDR3 reads CASSWTSGGQETQYF. CDR3 DNA sequence: TGTGCCAGCAGCTGGACTAGCGGGGGACAAGAGACCCAGTACTTC. This chain uses TRBV5-5 with TRBJ2-5; 13 nucleotides match TRBD2. CDR1 is SGHKS, CDR2 YYEKEE, per germline (reference sequence). The CDR3 consists of 15 residues. The ends lost 3 bases at V and 2 bases at J; junction bases unmatched: 1. The whole variable domain, remainder taken from reference TRBV5-5 and TRBJ2-5, is DAGVTQSPTHLIKTRGQQVTLRCSPISGHKSVSWYQQVLGQGPQFIFQYYEKEERGRGNFPDRFSARQFPNYSSELNVNALLLGDSALYLCASSWTSGGQETQYFGPGTRLLVL.

The CDR3 here is CSASGDKYGYTF. The DNA for the CDR3 is TGCAGTGCTAGCGGGGACAAATATGGCTACACCTTC. The rearrangement uses TRBV20-1 and TRBJ1-2; possible D gene TRBD1, 6 bases. Trimming pared 3 bases from V and 5 bases from J, leaving 10 bases between. The CDR3 has 12 residues. Germline CDR1 is DFQATT and CDR2 is SNEGSKA (reference sequence).

The chain employs TRBV7-2 and TRBJ2-1; 8 bases line up with TRBD2. The CDR3 runs 17 residues. Germline V lookup: CDR1 SGHTA, CDR2 FQGNSA. Unmatched junction bases numbered 9, after V lost 1 base and J lost 4 bases. The CDR3: CASSLGAGGPRYNEQFF. The CDR3 nucleotides are TGTGCCAGCAGCTTAGGTGCGGGAGGACCCCGGTACAATGAGCAGTTCTTC.